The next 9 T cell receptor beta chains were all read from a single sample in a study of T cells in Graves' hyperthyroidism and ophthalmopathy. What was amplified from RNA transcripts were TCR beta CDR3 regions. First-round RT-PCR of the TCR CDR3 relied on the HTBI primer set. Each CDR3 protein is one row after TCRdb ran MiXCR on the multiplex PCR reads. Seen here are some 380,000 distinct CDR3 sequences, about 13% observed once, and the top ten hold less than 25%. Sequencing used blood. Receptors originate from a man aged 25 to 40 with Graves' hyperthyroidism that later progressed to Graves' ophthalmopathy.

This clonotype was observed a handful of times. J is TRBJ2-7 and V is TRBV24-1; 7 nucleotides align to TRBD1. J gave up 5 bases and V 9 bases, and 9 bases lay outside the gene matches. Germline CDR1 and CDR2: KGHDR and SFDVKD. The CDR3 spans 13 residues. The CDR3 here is CATGKGALDEQYF. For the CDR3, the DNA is TGTGCCACCGGAAAGGGGGCGCTGGACGAGCAGTACTTC.

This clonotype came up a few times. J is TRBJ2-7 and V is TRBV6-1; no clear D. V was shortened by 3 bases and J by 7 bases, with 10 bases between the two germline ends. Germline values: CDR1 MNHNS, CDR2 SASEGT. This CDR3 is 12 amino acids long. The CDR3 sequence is CASSDVSWEQYF. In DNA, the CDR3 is TGTGCCAGCAGTGATGTCAGCTGGGAGCAGTACTTC.

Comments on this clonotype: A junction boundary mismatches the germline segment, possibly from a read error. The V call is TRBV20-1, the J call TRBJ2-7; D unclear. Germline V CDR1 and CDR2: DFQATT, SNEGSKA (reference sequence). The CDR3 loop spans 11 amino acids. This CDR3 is CGARPSYEQYF. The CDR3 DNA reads TGCGGTGCTAGACCCTCCTACGAGCAGTACTTC.

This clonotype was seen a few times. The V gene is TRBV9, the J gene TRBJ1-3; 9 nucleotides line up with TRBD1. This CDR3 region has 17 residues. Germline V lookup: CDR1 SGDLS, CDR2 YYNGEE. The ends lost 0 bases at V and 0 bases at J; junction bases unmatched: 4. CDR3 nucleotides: TGTGCCAGCAGCGTAGTAGGGACAGGGTTCTCTGGAAACACCATATATTTT. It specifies CASSVVGTGFSGNTIYF.

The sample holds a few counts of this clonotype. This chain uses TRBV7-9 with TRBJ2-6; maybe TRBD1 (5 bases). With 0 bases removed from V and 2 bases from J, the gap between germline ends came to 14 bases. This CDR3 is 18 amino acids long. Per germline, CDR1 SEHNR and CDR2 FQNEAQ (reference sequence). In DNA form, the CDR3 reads TGTGCCAGCAGCTTAGCCCTCAGGGTAGGGCCTGGGGCCAACGTCCTGACTTTC. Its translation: CASSLALRVGPGANVLTF.

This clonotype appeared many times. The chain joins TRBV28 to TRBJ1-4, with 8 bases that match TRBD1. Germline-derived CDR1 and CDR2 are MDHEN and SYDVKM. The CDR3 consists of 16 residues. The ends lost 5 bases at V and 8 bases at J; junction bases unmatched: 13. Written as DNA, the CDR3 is TGTGCCAGCAGTACTCCCCCGGGACAGGAAGGCGAAAAACTGTTTTTT. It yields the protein CASSTPPGQEGEKLFF. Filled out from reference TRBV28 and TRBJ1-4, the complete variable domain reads DVKVTQSSRYLVKRTGEKVFLECVQDMDHENMFWYRQDPGLGLRLIYFSYDVKMKEKGDIPEGYSVSREKKERFSLILESASTNQTSMYLCASSTPPGQEGEKLFFGSGTQLSVL.

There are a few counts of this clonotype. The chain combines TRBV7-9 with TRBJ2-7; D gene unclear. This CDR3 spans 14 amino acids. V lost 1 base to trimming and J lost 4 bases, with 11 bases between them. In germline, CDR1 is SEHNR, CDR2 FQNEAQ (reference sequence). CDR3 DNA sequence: TGTGCCAGCAGCTTAGAGACCAAGGAATACGAGCAGTACTTC. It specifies CASSLETKEYEQYF.

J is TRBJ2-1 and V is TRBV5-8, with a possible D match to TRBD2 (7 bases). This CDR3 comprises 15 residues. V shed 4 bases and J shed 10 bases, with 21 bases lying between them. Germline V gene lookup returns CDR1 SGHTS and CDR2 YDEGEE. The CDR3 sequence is CASSQVGGALGEQFF. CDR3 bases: TGTGCCAGCAGCCAAGTGGGGGGGGCGCTAGGGGAGCAGTTCTTC.

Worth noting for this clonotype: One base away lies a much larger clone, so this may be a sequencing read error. Here the CDR3 reads CASSRRISLYEGEQFF. DNA of the CDR3: TGCGCCAGCAGCCGGAGGATTAGCCTTTATGAGGGTGAGCAGTTCTTC. The V gene is TRBV5-1, the J gene TRBJ2-1; TRBD2 might be the D (5 bases). The CDR3 consists of 16 residues. V was shortened by 4 bases and J by 9 bases, with 23 bases between the two germline ends. Germline V gene sequence: CDR1 SGHRS, CDR2 YFSETQ.